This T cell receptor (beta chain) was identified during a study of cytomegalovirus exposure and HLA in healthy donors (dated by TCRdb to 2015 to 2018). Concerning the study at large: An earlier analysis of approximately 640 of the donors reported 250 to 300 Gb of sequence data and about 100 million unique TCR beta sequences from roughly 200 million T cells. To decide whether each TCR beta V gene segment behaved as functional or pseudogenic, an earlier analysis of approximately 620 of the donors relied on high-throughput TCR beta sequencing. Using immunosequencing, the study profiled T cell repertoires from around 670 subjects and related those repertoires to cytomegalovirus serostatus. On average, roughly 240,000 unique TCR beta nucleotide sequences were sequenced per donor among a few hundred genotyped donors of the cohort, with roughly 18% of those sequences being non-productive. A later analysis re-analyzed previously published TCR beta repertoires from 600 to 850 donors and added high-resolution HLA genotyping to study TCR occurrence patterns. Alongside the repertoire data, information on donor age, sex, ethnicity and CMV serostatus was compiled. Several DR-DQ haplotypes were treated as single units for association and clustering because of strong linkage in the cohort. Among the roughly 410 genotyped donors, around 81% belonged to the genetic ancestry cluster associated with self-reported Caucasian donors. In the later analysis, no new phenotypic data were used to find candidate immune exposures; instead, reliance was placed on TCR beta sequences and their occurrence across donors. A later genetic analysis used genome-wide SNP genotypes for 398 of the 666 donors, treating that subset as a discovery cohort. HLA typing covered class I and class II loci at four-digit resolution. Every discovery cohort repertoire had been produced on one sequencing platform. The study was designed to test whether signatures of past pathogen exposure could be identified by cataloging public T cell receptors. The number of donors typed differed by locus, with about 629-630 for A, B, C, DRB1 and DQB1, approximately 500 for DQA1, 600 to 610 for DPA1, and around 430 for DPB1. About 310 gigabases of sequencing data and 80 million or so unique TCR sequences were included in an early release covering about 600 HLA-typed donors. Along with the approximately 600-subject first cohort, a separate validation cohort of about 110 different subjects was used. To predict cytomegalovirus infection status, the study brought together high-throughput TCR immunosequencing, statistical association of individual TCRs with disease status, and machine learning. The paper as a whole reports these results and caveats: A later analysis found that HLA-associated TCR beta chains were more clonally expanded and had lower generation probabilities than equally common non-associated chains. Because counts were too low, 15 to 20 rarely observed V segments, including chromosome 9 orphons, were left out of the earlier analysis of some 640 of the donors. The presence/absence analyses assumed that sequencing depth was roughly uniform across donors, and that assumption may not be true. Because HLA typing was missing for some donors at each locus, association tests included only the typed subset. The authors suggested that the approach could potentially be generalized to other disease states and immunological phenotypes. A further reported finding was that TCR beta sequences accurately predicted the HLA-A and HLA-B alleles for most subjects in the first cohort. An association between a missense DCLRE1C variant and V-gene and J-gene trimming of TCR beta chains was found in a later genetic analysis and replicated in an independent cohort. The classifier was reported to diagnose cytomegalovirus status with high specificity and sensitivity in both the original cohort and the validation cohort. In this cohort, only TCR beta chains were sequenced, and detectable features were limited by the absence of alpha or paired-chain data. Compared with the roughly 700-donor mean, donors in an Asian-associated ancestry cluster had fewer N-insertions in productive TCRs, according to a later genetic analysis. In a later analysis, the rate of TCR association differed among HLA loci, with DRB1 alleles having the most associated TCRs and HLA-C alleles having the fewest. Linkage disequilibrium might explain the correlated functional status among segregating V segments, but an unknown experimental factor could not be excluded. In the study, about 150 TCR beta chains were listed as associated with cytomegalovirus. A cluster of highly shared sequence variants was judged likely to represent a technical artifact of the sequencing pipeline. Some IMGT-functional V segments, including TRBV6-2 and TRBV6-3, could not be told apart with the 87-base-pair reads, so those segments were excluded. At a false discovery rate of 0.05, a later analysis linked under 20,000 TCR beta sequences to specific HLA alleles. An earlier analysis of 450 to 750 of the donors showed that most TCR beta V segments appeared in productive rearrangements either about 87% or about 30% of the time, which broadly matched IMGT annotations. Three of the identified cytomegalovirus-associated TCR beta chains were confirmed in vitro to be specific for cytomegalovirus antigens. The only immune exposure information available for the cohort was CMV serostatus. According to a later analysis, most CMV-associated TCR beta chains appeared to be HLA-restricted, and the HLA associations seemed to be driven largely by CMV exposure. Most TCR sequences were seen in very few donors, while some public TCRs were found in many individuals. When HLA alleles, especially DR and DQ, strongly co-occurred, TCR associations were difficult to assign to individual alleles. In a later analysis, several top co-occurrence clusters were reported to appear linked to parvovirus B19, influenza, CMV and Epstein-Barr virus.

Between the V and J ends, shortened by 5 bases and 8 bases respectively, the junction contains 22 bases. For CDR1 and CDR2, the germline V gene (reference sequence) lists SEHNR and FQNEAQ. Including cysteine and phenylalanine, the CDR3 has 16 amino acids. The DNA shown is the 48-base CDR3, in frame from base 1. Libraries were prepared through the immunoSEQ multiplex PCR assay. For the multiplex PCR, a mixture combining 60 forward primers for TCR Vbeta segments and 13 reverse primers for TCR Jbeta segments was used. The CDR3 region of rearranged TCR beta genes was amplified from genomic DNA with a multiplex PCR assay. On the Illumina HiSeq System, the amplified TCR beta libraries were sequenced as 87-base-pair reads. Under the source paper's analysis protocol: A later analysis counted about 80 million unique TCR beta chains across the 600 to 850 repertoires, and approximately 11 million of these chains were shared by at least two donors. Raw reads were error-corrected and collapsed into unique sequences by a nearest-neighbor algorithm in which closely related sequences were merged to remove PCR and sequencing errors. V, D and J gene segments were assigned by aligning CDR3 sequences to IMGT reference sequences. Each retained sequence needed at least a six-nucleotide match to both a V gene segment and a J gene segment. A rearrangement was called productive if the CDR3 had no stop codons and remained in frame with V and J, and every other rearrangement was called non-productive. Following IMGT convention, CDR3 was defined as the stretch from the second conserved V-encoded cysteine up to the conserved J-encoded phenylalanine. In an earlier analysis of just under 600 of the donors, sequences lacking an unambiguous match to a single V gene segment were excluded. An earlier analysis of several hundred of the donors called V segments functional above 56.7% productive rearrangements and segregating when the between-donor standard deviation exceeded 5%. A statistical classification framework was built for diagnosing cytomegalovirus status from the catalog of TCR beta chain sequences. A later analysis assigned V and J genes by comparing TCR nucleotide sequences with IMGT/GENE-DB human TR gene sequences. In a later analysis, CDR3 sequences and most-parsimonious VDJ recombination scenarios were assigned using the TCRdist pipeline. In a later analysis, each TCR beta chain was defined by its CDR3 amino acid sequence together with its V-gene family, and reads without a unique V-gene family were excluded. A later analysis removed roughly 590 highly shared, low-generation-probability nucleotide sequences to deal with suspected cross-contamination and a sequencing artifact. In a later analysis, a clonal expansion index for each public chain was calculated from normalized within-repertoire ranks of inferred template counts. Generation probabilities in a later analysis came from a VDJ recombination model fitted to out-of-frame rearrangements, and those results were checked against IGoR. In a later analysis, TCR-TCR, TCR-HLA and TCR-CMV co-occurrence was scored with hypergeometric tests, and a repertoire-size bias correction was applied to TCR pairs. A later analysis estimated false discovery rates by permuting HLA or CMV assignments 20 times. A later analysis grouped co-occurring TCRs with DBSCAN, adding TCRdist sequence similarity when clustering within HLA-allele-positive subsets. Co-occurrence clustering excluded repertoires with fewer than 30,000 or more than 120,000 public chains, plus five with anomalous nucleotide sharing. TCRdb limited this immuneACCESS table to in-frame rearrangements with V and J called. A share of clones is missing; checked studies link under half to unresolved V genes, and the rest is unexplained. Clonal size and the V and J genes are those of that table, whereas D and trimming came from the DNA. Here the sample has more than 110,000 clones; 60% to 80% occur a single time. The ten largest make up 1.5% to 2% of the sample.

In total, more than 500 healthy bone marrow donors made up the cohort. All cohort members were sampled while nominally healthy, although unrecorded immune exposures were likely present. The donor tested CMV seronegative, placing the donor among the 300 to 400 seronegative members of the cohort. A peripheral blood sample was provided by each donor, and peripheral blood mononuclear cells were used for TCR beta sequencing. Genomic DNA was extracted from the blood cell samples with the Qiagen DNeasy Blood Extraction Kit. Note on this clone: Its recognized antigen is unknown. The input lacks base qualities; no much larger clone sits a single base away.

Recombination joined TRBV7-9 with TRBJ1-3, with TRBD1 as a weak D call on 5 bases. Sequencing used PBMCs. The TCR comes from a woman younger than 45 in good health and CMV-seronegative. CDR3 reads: CASSPPLGGYLDTIYF. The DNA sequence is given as TGTGCCAGCAGCCCCCCTTTGGGGGGTTATCTGGACACCATATATTTT. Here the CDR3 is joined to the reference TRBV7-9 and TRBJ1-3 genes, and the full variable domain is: DTGVSQNPRHKITKRGQNVTFRCDPISEHNRLYWYRQTLGQGPEFLTYFQNEAQLEKSRLLSDRFSAERPKGSFSTLEIQRTEQGDSAMYLCASSPPLGGYLDTIYFGEGSWLTVV.